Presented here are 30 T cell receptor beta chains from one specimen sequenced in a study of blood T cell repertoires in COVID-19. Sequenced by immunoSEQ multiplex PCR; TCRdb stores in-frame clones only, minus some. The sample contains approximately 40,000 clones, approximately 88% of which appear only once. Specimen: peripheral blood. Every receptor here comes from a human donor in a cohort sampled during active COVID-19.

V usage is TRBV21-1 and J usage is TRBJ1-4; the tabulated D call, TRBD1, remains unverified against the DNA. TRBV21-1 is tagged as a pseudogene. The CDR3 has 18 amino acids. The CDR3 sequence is CASSKDGPPGTEEEKLFF. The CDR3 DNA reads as TGTGCCAGCAGCAAAGACGGCCCCCCCGGGACAGAAGAGGAAAAACTGTTTTTT.

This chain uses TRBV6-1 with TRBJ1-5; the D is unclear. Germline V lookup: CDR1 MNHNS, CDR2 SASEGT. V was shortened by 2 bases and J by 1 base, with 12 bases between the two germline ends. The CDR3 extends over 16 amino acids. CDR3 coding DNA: TGTGCCAGCAGTGAATATAGCGTGGGGAGCAATCAGCCCCAGCATTTT. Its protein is CASSEYSVGSNQPQHF.

The CDR3, as DNA: TGTGCCTGGAGCAGATTCTCGGGAAAAGAGACCCAGTACTTC. It is translated as CAWSRFSGKETQYF. The chain recombines TRBV30 with TRBJ2-5; weak D call: TRBD2 (5 bases). This CDR3 is built from 14 residues. Trimming removed 3 bases from V and 3 bases from J, with 14 bases in between. Germline loops: CDR1 GTSNPN, CDR2 SVGIG (reference sequence).

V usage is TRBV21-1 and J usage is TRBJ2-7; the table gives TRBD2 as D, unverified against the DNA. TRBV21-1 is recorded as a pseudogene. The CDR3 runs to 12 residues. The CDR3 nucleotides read TGTGCCAGCAGCTCTGCGGCGGGAGACAAGTACTTC. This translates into CASSSAAGDKYF.

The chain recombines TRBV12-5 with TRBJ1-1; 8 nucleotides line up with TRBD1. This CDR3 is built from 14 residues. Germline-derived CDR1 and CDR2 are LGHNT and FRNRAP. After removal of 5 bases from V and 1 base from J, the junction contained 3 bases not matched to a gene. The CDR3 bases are TGTGCTAGTGGTATCGGGACAGGGAACACTGAAGCTTTCTTT. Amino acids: CASGIGTGNTEAFF.

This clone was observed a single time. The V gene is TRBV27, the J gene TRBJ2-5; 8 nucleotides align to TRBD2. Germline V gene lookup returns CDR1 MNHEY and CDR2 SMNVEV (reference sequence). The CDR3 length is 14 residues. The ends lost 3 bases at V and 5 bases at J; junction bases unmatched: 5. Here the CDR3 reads CASSFSGGRETQYF. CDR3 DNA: TGTGCCAGCAGTTTCAGCGGGGGTAGGGAGACCCAGTACTTC.

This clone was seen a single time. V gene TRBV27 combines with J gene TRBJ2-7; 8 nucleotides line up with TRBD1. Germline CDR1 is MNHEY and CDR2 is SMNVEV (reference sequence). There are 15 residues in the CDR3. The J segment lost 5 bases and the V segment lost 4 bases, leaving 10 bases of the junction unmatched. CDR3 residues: CASSWTNRGSNEQYF. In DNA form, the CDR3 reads TGTGCCAGCAGTTGGACCAACAGGGGGTCCAACGAGCAGTACTTC.

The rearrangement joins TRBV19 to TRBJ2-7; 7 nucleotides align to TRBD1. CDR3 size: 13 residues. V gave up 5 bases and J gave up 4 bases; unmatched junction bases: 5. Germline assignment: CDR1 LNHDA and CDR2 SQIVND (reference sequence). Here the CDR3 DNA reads TGTGCCAGTAGTGTCGGGACAGAGTACGAGCAGTACTTC. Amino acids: CASSVGTEYEQYF.

CDR3 protein: CASSLSRQNQPQHF. The CDR3 DNA sequence: TGTGCCAGCAGTTTAAGCCGACAGAATCAGCCCCAGCATTTT. The V and J genes are TRBV27 and TRBJ1-5; weak D call: TRBD1 (5 bases). CDR1 is MNHEY and CDR2 is SMNVEV in the germline V gene (reference sequence). The V gene lost 2 bases and the J gene lost 4 bases, with 9 bases spanning the gap. This CDR3 spans 14 amino acids.

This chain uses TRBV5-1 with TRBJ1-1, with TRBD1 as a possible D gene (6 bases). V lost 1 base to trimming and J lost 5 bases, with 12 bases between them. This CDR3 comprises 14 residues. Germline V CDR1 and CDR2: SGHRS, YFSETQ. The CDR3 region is CASSLPEGGTEAFF. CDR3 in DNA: TGCGCCAGCAGCTTGCCCGAGGGGGGGACTGAAGCTTTCTTT.

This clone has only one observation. CDR3 bases: TGTGCCAGCAAGAGACACCTCGGGGGGCGATTAAATGGGGCCAACGTCCTGACTTTC. This gives the protein CASKRHLGGRLNGANVLTF. The chain carries TRBV2 and TRBJ2-6; tentative D call: TRBD2 (7 bases). Trimming took off 7 bases at V and 3 bases at J, with 25 bases between the two ends. Germline CDR1 SNHLY, CDR2 FYNNEI. This CDR3 region has 19 residues.

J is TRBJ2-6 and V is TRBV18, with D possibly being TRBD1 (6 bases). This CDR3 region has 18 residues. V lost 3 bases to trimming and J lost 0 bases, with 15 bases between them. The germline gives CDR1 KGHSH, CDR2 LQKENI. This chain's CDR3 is CASSPPGQKISGANVLTF. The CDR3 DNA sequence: TGTGCCAGCTCACCCCCAGGACAGAAGATCTCTGGGGCCAACGTCCTGACTTTC.

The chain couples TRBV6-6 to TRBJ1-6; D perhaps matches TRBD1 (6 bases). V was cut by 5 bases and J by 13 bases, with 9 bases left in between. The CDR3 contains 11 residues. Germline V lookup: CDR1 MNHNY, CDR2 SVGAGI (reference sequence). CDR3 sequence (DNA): TGTGCCAGCAGTGACACAGGGCCCCTCCACTTT. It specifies CASSDTGPLHF.

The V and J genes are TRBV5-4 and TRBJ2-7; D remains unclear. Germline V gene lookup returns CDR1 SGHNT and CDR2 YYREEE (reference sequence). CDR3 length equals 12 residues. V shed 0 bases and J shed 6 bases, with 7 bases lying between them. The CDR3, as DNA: TGTGCCAGCAGCTTGGTAGACTCCGAGCAGTACTTC. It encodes CASSLVDSEQYF.

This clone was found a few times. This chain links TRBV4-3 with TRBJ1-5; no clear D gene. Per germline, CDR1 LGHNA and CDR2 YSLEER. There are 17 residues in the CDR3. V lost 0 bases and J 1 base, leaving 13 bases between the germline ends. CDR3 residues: CASSQDRSDTSNQPQHF. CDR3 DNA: TGCGCCAGCAGCCAAGATAGGTCAGACACAAGCAATCAGCCCCAGCATTTT.

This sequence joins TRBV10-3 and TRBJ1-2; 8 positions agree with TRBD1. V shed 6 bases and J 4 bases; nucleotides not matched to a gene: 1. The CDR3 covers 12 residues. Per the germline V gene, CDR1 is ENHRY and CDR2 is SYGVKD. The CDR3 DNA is TGTGCCATCAGAACAGGGGGCTATGGCTACACCTTC. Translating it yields CAIRTGGYGYTF.

The CDR3 is CASSPPTGTAGELFF. The CDR3 coding sequence is TGTGCCAGCTCACCGCCGACAGGAACGGCCGGGGAGCTGTTTTTT. The J gene is TRBJ2-2, the V gene TRBV18; D is perhaps TRBD1 (6 bases). This CDR3 comprises 15 residues. From germline, CDR1 is KGHSH and CDR2 LQKENI. The V and J ends lost 3 bases and 6 bases respectively, with 14 bases between them.

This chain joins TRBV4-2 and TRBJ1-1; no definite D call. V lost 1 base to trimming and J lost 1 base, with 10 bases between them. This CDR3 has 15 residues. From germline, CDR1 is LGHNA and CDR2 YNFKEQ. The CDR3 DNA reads TGTGCCAGCAGCCAAGGATCAGAATCGAACACTGAAGCTTTCTTT. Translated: CASSQGSESNTEAFF.

The CDR3 protein is CASSLGAGGLAKNIQYF. CDR3 in DNA: TGTGCCAGCAGCTTAGGTGCGGGGGGACTAGCCAAAAACATTCAGTACTTC. This chain links TRBV13 with TRBJ2-4; 8 bases fit TRBD2. Germline V gives CDR1 PRHDT, CDR2 FYEKMQ (reference sequence). This CDR3 region has 17 residues. J was trimmed by 0 bases and V by 0 bases; bases with no gene match: 4.

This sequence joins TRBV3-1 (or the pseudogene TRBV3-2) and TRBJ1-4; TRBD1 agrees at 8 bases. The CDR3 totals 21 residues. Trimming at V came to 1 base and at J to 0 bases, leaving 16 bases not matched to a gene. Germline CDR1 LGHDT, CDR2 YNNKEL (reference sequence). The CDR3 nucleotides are TGTGCCAGCAGCCAAGCGAGAAACCCCGGGACAGGACTATCAACTAATGAAAAACTGTTTTTT. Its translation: CASSQARNPGTGLSTNEKLFF.

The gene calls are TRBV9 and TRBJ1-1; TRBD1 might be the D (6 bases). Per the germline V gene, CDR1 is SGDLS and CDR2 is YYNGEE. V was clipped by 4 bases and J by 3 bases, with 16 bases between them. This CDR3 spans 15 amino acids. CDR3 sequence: CASSPRGGSDTEAFF. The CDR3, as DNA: TGTGCCAGCAGCCCTCGGGGGGGCTCGGACACTGAAGCTTTCTTT.

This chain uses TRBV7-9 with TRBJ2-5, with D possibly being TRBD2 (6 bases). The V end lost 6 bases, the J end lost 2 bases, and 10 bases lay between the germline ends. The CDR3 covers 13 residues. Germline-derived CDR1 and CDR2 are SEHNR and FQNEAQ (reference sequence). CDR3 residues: CASRTGLQETQYF. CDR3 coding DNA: TGTGCCAGCAGAACCGGACTACAAGAGACCCAGTACTTC.

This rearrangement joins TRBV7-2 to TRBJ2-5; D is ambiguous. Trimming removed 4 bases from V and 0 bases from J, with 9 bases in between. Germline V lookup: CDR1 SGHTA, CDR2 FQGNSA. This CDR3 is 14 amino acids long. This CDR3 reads CASSSEFYQETQYF. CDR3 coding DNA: TGTGCCAGCAGCTCGGAGTTTTACCAAGAGACCCAGTACTTC.

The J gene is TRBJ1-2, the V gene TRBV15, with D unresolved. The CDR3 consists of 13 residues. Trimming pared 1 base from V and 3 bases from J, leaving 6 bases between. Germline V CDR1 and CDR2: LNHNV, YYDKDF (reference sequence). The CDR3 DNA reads TGTGCCACCAGCAGAGGGCAGGACTATGGCTACACCTTC. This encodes CATSRGQDYGYTF.

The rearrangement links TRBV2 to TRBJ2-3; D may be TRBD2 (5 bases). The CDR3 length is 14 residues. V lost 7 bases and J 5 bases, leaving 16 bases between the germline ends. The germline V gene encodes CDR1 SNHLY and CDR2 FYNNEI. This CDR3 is CASTAQLRGDTQYF. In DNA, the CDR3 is TGTGCCAGCACCGCTCAATTACGGGGAGATACGCAGTATTTT. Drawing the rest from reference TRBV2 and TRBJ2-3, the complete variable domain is EPEVTQTPSHQVTQMGQEVILRCVPISNHLYFYWYRQILGQKVEFLVSFYNNEISEKSEIFDDQFSVERPDGSNFTLKIRSTKLEDSAMYFCASTAQLRGDTQYFGPGTRLTVL.

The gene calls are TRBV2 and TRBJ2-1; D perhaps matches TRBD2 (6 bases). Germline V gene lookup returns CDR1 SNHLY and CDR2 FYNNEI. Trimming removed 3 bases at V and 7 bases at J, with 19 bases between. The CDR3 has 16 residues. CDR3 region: CASSESKGLAWNEQFF. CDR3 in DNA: TGTGCCAGCAGTGAGAGCAAGGGACTGGCGTGGAATGAGCAGTTCTTC.

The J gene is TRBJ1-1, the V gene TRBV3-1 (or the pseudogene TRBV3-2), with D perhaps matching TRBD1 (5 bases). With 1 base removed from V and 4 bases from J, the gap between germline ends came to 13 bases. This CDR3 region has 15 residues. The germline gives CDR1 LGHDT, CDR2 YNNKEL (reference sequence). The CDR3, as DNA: TGTGCCAGCAGCCAAGGGGGGATGGGAGGCACTGAAGCTTTCTTT. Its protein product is CASSQGGMGGTEAFF.

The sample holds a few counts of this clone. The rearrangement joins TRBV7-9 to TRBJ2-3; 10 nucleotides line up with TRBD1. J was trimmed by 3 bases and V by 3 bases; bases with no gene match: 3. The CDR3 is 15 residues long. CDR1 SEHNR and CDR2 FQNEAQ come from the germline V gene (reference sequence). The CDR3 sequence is CASSFRDRGTDTQYF. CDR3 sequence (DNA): TGTGCCAGCAGCTTCCGGGACAGGGGTACAGATACGCAGTATTTT.

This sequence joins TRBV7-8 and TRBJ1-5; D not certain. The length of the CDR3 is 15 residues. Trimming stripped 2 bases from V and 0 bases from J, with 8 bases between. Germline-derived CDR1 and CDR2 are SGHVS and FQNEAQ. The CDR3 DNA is TGTGCCAGCAGCTTATCACAGTTTAGCAATCAGCCCCAGCATTTT. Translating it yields CASSLSQFSNQPQHF.

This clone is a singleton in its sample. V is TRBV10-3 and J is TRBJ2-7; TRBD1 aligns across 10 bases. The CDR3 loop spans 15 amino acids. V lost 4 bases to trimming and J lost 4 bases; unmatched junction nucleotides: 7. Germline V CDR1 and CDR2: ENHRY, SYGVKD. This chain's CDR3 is CAISALPGQGYEQYF. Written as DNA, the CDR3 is TGTGCCATCAGTGCGCTACCGGGACAGGGGTACGAGCAGTACTTC.